This T cell receptor (beta chain) was retrieved from a study of spatial heterogeneity in lung cancer. The CDR3 loop spans 11 amino acids. V lost 5 bases and J lost 8, with 7 bases in between. Germline CDR1 reads SGHAT; CDR2 reads FQNNGV. TCR cDNA molecules each carried a unique molecular identifier. TCRdb reanalysed the 5' RACE reads using MiXCR and keeps one entry per CDR3 protein. The sample yields about 36,000 distinct CDR3 sequences, 6.5% to 9% seen once. Study-wide findings and caveats: Blood showed ubiquitous tumor TCRs more often at resection than at routine follow-up.

Noted time point: sample taken at primary tumor resection. The donors, more than 55 patients with untreated early-stage non-small cell lung cancer, provided the samples. Tumor, nontumor lung or frozen PBMC supplied whole RNA that was sequenced unsorted. This clonotype was detected ten times or more. Its antigen is still unknown. This sample comprised PBMCs, obtained at surgery. V gene TRBV11-2 combines with J gene TRBJ2-1, with D unclear. The receptor comes from a female donor with early-stage non-small cell lung cancer. In DNA form, the CDR3 reads TGTGCCAGCAGCCACTGGGATGAGCAGTTCTTC. Translation: CASSHWDEQFF.